Here is one T cell receptor beta chain with its context. Its matching antigen is unknown. These data are taken from a study of early T cells in non-severe SARS-CoV-2 infection. cDNA molecules, individually, were tagged with unique molecular identifiers. TCRdb re-called the 5' RACE reads with MiXCR, one entry per CDR3 protein. The sample records tens of thousands of distinct CDR3 sequences, approximately 9% being singletons. The study's findings and limits: The study's VDJdb matching favored anti-spike CD8 responses and missed private and CD4 specificities.

The ends lost 2 bases at V and 6 bases at J; junction bases unmatched: 3. The CDR3 extends over 15 amino acids. The V gene's germline CDR1 is MNHEY and CDR2 SVGEGT. Sample: whole blood. The TCR originated in an adult who was a healthcare worker with PCR-confirmed SARS-CoV-2 infection or an uninfected control (not recorded which). The chain combines TRBV6-2 or TRBV6-3 with TRBJ2-3, with 12 bases identical to TRBD2. The CDR3 DNA is TGTGCCAGCAGTTACGCCGGGACTAGCGGGGATACGCAGTATTTT. It yields the protein CASSYAGTSGDTQYF.